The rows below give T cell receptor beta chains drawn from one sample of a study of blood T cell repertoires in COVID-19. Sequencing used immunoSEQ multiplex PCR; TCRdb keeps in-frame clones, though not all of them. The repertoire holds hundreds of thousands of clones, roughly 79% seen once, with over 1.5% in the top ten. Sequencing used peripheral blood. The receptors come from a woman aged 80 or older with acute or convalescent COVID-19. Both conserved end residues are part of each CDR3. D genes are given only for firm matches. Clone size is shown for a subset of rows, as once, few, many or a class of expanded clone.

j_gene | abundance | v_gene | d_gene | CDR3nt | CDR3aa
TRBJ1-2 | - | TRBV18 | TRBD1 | TGTGCCAGCTCACCAGACAGGGGATATGGCTACACCTTC | CASSPDRGYGYTF
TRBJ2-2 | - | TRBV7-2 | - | TGTGCCAGCAGCTTAGCTCTCACCGGGGAGCTGTTTTTT | CASSLALTGELFF
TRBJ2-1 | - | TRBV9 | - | TGTGCCAGCAGCTCTTCTAGCGCCCGTACGCCCCATGAGCAGTTCTTC | CASSSSSARTPHEQFF
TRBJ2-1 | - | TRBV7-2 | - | TGTGCCAGCAGCTTAGGGAGCGGCATCTCCTACAATGAGCAGTTCTTC | CASSLGSGISYNEQFF
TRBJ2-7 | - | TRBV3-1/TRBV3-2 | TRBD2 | TGTGCCAGCAGCCCCACCCTTTTACTAGCGGGGGACTACGAGCAGTACTTC | CASSPTLLLAGDYEQYF
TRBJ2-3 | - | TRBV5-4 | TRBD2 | TGTGCCAGCAGCGCCGTGAGAGCGGGAGGGACAGATACGCAGTATTTT | CASSAVRAGGTDTQYF
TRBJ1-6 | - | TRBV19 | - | TGTGCCAGTAGTACTGCAGAACTATCACCCCTCCACTTT | CASSTAELSPLHF
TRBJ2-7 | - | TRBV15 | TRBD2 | TGTGCCACCAGCAGACCCTCTAGCGGGAGGGCAGACCACGAGCAGTACTTC | CATSRPSSGRADHEQYF
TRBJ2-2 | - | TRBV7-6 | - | TGTGCCAGCAGCTTAGTAGTAACAGTCTCAGGGGCCGGGGAGCTGTTTTTT | CASSLVVTVSGAGELFF
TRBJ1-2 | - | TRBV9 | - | TGTGCCAGCAGCGTAGGGAGACTAGCCTCTGGCTACACCTTC | CASSVGRLASGYTF
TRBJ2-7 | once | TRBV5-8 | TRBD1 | TGTGCCAGCAGCTTGGGAGACAGGGGAAGAGCCTACGAGCAGTACTTC | CASSLGDRGRAYEQYF
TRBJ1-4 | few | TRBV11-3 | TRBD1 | TGTGCCAGCAACCTCCCCCGGGACAGGGGAAATGAAAAACTGTTTTTT | CASNLPRDRGNEKLFF
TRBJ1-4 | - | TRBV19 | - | TGTGCCAGTAGTATAGAAAGGAGGGGAGAAAAACTGTTTTTT | CASSIERRGEKLFF
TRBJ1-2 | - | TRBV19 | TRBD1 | TGTGCCAGTAGCCCTCGTCAGGGGGCCTATGGCTACACCTTC | CASSPRQGAYGYTF
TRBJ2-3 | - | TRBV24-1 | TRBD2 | TGTGCCACCAGTGAGCATAGCGGGAGTTTGTATACGCAGTATTTT | CATSEHSGSLYTQYF
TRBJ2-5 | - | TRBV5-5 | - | TGTGCCAGCAGCTTGGGACGACCGCACGGGCAAGAGACCCAGTACTTC | CASSLGRPHGQETQYF
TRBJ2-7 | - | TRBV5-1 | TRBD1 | TGCGCCAGCAGCCCCGGGACAGGGTTTAAGGAGCAGTACTTC | CASSPGTGFKEQYF
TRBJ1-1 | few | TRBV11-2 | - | TGTGCCAGCAGCTTAAGACCGAACATCGGGACTGAAGCTTTCTTT | CASSLRPNIGTEAFF
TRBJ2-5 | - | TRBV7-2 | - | TGTGCCAGCAGCCCTTCCCTCGAGACCCAGTACTTC | CASSPSLETQYF
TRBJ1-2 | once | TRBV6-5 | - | TGTGCCAGCCGGAGGGGCTCCAACTATGGCTACACCTTC | CASRRGSNYGYTF
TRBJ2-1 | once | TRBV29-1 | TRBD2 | TGCAGCGTTGTTGGCGGGAGGGCCTTGAATGAGCAGTTCTTC | CSVVGGRALNEQFF
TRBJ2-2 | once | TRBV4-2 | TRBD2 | TGTGCCAGCAGCCATCTTTCCGGGACTAGCGGGGGGCACGGGGAGCTGTTTTTT | CASSHLSGTSGGHGELFF
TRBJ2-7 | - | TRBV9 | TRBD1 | TGTGCCAGCAGCCACCCTGGACAGGGCCGCGAGCAGTACTTC | CASSHPGQGREQYF
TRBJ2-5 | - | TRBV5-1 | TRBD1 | TGCGCCAGCAGCTTGGCGGGACAGGGTTTAGAGACCCAGTACTTC | CASSLAGQGLETQYF
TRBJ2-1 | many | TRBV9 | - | TGTGCCAGCAGCCCAAGCCCCCAGACAGGTGAGCAGTTCTTC | CASSPSPQTGEQFF
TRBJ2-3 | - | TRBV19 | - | TGTGCCAGTAGTCCAAACCCCCCCGGTCTAACTAGCACAGATACGCAGTATTTT | CASSPNPPGLTSTDTQYF
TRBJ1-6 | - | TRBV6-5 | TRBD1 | TGTGCCAGCAGAGGCCCGGGACAGGGTTTTTCACCCCTCCACTTT | CASRGPGQGFSPLHF
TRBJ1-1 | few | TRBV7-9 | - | TGTGCCGGCGCGGTTGATCGGTGGACTGAAGCTTTCTTT | CAGAVDRWTEAFF
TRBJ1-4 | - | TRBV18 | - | TGTGCCAGCTCACCACGCGGCGGCAGGGATGAAAAACTGTTTTTT | CASSPRGGRDEKLFF
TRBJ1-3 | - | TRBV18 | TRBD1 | TGTGCCAGCTCATCTTACGGGACAGGGTCGGCTGGAAACACCATATATTTT | CASSSYGTGSAGNTIYF
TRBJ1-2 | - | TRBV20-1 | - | TGCAGTGCTAGTCTCGGACAGCGCGGCTATGGCTACACCTTC | CSASLGQRGYGYTF
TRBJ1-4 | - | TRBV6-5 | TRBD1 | TGTGCCAGCAGTTTTAACAGGGGGCAGGGCGAAAAACTGTTTTTT | CASSFNRGQGEKLFF
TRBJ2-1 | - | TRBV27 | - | TGTGCCAGCGGACCATTGGGAGCGGGCTCCTACAATGAGCAGTTCTTC | CASGPLGAGSYNEQFF
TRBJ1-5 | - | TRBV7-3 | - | TGTGCCAGCAGCCGAATGGGACATCGGGGCGGTCAGCCCCAGCATTTT | CASSRMGHRGGQPQHF
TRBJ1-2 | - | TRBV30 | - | TGTGCCTGGAGTGTAGGGCGACGGGATAACTATGGCTACACCTTC | CAWSVGRRDNYGYTF
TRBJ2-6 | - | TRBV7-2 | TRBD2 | TGTGCCAGCAGCGGACGGGGGGGTCTTCCCACTGGGGCCAACGTCCTGACTTTC | CASSGRGGLPTGANVLTF
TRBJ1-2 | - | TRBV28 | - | TGTGCCAGCAGTTTCGGGTATACAGGTTTCGACTATGGCTACACCTTC | CASSFGYTGFDYGYTF